This T cell receptor beta chain was sequenced for a study of T cell responses to AZD1222 COVID-19 vaccine. On the study more broadly: Timing groups of about 4 and about 12 weeks for second doses were pooled.

Per germline, CDR1 GTSNPN and CDR2 SVGIG (reference sequence). This CDR3 spans 16 amino acids. V was shortened by 2 bases and J by 3 bases, with 14 bases between the two germline ends. Notes on this clone: Its antigen is unidentified.

Method: immunoSEQ multiplex PCR; TCRdb's copy keeps in-frame clones and lacks some. The table records 100,000 to 150,000 clones, 80% to 95% of them present only once. Notes on the study in general: There were vaccine-associated CD4 TCRs across spike, dominant at 160-218 and 743-854.

This chain uses TRBV30 with TRBJ1-6, with D hard to call. Source: peripheral blood, taken on day 0 of AZD1222 vaccination. This TCR was recovered from an adult in good health. DNA of the CDR3: TGTGCCTGGAGTACGAAAGGTCGGGGCTATAATTCACCCCTCCACTTT. It specifies CAWSTKGRGYNSPLHF.